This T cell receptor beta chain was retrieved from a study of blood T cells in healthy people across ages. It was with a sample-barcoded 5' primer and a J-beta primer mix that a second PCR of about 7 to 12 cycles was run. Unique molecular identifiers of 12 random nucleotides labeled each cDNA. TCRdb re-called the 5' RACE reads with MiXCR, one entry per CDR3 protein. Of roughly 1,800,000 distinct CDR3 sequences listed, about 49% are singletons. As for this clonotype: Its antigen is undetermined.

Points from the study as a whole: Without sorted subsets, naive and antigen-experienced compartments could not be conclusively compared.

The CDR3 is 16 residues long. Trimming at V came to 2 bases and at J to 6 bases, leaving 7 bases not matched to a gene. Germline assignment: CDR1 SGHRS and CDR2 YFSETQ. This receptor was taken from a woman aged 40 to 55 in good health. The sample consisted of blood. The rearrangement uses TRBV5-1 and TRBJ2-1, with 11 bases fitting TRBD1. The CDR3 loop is CASSLYPGQGGNEQFF. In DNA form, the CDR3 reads TGCGCCAGCAGCTTATACCCGGGACAGGGGGGCAATGAGCAGTTCTTC.